These 13 T cell receptor beta chains were all obtained from the same sample, sequenced in a study of blood T cells in healthy people across ages (dated by TCRdb to between 2014 and 2017). Receptor amplification or capture employed 5' RACE. The instrument was an Illumina HiSeq 2500. A second PCR of about 6 to 11 cycles was run with a J-beta primer mix and a sample-barcoded 5' primer. Through fastp at Q25 and MiXCR, TCRdb rebuilt clones from the public reads, retaining in-frame beta chains. Rows merge per CDR3 protein into single entries with the most common DNA and genes. Across this sample there are around 1,600,000 distinct CDR3 sequences, with 35% to 45% seen only once. The ten largest clones represent about 4.1% of the sample. The material sequenced was blood. These receptors were taken from a woman younger than 30 in good health.

The rearrangement uses TRBV7-9 and TRBJ2-1; the D gene is possibly TRBD1 (6 bases). The germline V and J ends were trimmed by 6 bases and 5 bases, with 11 bases remaining between them. Per the germline V gene, CDR1 is SEHNR and CDR2 is FQNEAQ (reference sequence). The CDR3 contains 13 residues. The CDR3 sequence: CASRKGDHNEQFF. The CDR3 DNA reads TGTGCCAGCAGAAAGGGGGATCACAATGAGCAGTTCTTC.

This sequence joins TRBV12-3 or TRBV12-4 and TRBJ2-2, with D tentatively TRBD1 (8 bases). Trimming left V 1 base short and J 4 bases short, with 13 bases between. The CDR3 is 16 amino acids. DNA for the CDR3: TGTGCCAGCAGTTTAGGACAGGGGAGGGTCACCGGGGAGCTGTTTTTT. Encoded protein: CASSLGQGRVTGELFF.

The V and J genes are TRBV6-2 or TRBV6-3 and TRBJ2-1; either TRBD1 or TRBD2 may fit D (5 bases each). In germline, CDR1 is MNHEY, CDR2 SVGEGT. Trimming took off 2 bases at V and 5 bases at J, with 22 bases between the two ends. The CDR3 is 18 residues long. In nucleotides, the CDR3 is TGTGCCAGCAGTTACCCTATGGGCAGGGACCCAACCGACAATGAGCAGTTCTTC. This sequence encodes CASSYPMGRDPTDNEQFF.

This chain uses TRBV4-1 with TRBJ2-1; 13 bases are shared with TRBD2. The CDR3 contains 17 residues. CDR1 and CDR2 from the germline V gene are MGHRA and YSYEKL. The junction had 4 bases not matched to a gene; V was cut back by 3 bases and J by 2 bases. The CDR3, as DNA: TGCGCCAGCAGCCACAGACTAGCGGGGGGTACCTACAATGAGCAGTTCTTC. Protein product: CASSHRLAGGTYNEQFF.

This sequence joins TRBV2 and TRBJ1-6; D is possibly TRBD1 (6 bases). Germline CDR1 and CDR2: SNHLY and FYNNEI. The CDR3 extends over 13 amino acids. With 3 bases removed from V and 8 bases from J, the gap between germline ends came to 8 bases. The CDR3 coding sequence is TGTGCCAGCAGTGAGGACAGCTATTCACCCCTCCACTTT. Translating gives CASSEDSYSPLHF.

The genes are TRBV9 and TRBJ1-2; D not certain. This CDR3 is built from 14 residues. Trimming removed 0 bases from V and 2 bases from J, with 8 bases in between. Looked up from germline, CDR1 is SGDLS and CDR2 is YYNGEE. This CDR3 is CASSVGPANYGYTF. In nucleotides, the CDR3 is TGTGCCAGCAGCGTAGGGCCGGCAAACTATGGCTACACCTTC. Based on the CDR3 plus reference TRBV9 and TRBJ1-2, the full variable domain is DSGVTQTPKHLITATGQRVTLRCSPRSGDLSVYWYQQSLDQGLQFLIQYYNGEERAKGNILERFSAQQFPDLHSELNLSSLELGDSALYFCASSVGPANYGYTFGSGTRLTVV.

As concerns this clonotype: At one boundary the junction diverges from the germline segment, which might be a read error. The chain employs TRBV5-1 and TRBJ1-1; D not certain. This CDR3 comprises 13 residues. Germline lookup yields CDR1 SGHRS and CDR2 YFSETQ. The CDR3 nucleotides read TGCGTCAGCAGCTCAGGATACAACACTGAAGCTTTCTTT. Protein: CVSSSGYNTEAFF.

The rearrangement links TRBV28 to TRBJ1-6, with 9 nucleotides matching TRBD1. Germline V gives CDR1 MDHEN, CDR2 SYDVKM. This CDR3 region has 15 residues. The J segment lost 11 bases and the V segment lost 4 bases, leaving 9 bases of the junction unmatched. The CDR3 region has the DNA TGTGCCAGCAGTTCAACCGGGACAGGGCTGACACCCCTCCACTTT. This encodes CASSSTGTGLTPLHF.

Many counts were recorded for this clonotype. This chain joins TRBV6-6 and TRBJ1-6, with D tentatively TRBD1 (5 bases). The V end was cut by 5 bases, the J end by 6 bases, with 11 bases between. Germline CDR1 MNHNY, CDR2 SVGAGI (reference sequence). This CDR3 comprises 14 residues. The DNA of the CDR3 is TGTGCCAGCAGTGACCGACAGACTAATTCACCCCTCCACTTT. It encodes CASSDRQTNSPLHF.

The chain carries TRBV10-3 and TRBJ2-7, with D possibly being TRBD1 (6 bases). The V end was cut by 6 bases, the J end by 10 bases, with 19 bases between. The CDR3 consists of 13 residues. Germline assignment: CDR1 ENHRY and CDR2 SYGVKD. CDR3 nucleotide sequence: TGTGCCATCAGCTCGACAGGCCAAGAGGCCCAGTACTTC. Its translation is CAISSTGQEAQYF.

The J gene is TRBJ2-3, the V gene TRBV29-1; D is possibly TRBD1 (6 bases). Trimming removed 4 bases from V and 3 bases from J, with 11 bases in between. CDR1 is SQVTM and CDR2 is ANQGSEA in the germline V gene. CDR3 length equals 13 residues. CDR3 residues: CSVGTRGTDTQYF. The CDR3 coding sequence is TGCAGCGTTGGGACCAGGGGTACAGATACGCAGTATTTT.

This chain links TRBV11-2 with TRBJ2-3; 7 bases agree with TRBD2. Germline assignment: CDR1 SGHAT and CDR2 FQNNGV. V lost 6 bases and J lost 7; bases outside the gene matches: 10. This CDR3 has 14 residues. The chain's CDR3 is CASRAGAGEYTQYF. DNA of the CDR3: TGTGCCAGCAGAGCCGGGGCGGGGGAGTATACGCAGTATTTT.

This chain uses TRBV6-5 with TRBJ1-1, with 7 bases that match TRBD1. The length of the CDR3 is 12 residues. The J segment lost 5 bases and the V segment lost 10 bases, leaving 7 bases of the junction unmatched. CDR1 MNHEY and CDR2 SVGAGI come from the germline V gene. The CDR3 region is CATQTGSTEAFF. Written as DNA, the CDR3 is TGTGCCACTCAGACAGGGAGTACTGAAGCTTTCTTT.